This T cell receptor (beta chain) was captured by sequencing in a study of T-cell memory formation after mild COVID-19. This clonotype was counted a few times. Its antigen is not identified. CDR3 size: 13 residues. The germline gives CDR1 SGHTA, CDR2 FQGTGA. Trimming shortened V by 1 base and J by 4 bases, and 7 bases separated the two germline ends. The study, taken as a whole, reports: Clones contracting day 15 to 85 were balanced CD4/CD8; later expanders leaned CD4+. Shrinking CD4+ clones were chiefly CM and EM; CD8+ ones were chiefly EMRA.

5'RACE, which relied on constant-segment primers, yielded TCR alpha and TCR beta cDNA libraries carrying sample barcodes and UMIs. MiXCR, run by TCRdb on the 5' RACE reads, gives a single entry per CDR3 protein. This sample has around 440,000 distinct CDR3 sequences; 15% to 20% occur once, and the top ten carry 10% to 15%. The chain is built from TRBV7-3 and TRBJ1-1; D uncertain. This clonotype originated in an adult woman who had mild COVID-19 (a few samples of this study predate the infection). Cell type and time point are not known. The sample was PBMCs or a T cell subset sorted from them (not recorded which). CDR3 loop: CASSLKGGTEAFF. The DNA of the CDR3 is TGTGCCAGCAGCTTAAAAGGAGGCACTGAAGCTTTCTTT. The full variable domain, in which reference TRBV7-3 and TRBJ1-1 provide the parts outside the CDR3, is GAGVSQTPSNKVTEKGKYVELRCDPISGHTALYWYRQSLGQGPEFLIYFQGTGAADDSGLPNDRFFAVRPEGSVSTLKIQRTERGDSAVYLCASSLKGGTEAFFGQGTRLTVV.